The following is a T cell receptor beta chain sequence with its context. The antigen remains unidentified. V shed 6 bases and J 2 bases; nucleotides not matched to a gene: 9. Germline CDR1 ENHRY, CDR2 SYGVKD. The CDR3 covers 16 residues. The entry originates in a study of OX40 agonist ivuxolimab in advanced cancers. On cycle 4 day 1 and cycle 7 day 1, as well as at baseline, blood was sampled. Only in-frame clones appear in the TCRdb table, and some are missing; sequencing was by immunoSEQ multiplex PCR. The data contain fewer than 100,000 clones, about 86% of them singletons. Study-wide results and limits: Normalized expansion of T-cell clones was also low for some nonresponders.

The input for sequencing was CD4+ or CD8+ T cells sorted from blood, taken in a trial of the OX40 agonist ivuxolimab. The source of this sequence is an adult with an advanced solid tumor such as melanoma, head and neck, liver or kidney cancer. The chain employs TRBV10-3 and TRBJ2-3; 9 positions match TRBD2. CDR3 DNA sequence: TGTGCCATCAGCCGAGGACTAGCGCAACTCACAGATACGCAGTATTTT. The encoded protein is CAISRGLAQLTDTQYF.